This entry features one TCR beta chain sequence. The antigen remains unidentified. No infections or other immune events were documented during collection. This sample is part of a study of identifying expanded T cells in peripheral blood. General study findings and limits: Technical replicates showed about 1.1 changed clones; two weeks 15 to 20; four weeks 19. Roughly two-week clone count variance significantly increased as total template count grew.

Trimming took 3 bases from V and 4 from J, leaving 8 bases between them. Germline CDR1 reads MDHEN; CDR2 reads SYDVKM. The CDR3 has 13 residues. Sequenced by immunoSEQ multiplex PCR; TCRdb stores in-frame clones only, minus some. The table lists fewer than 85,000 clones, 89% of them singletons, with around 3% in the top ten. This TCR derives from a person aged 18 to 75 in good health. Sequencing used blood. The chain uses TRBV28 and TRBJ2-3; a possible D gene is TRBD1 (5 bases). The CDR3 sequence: CASSFQGSDTQYF. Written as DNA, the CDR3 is TGTGCCAGCAGTTTTCAGGGTTCAGATACGCAGTATTTT.